This T cell receptor beta chain emerged from a study of blood T cell repertoires in COVID-19. Study-wide background: PBMCs, B-cell-depleted T cells, or T cells were the source of the cDNA or gDNA that made up the material.

Profiled with immunoSEQ multiplex PCR; TCRdb holds only in-frame clones, not every one. The table has some 340,000 clones, 75% to 90% seen once. Adults between about 18 and 89 years of age took part from 20 to 25 US areas. Clinical history as reported by participants underpinned cohort assignment. Two negative PCRs, clearance, or symptom resolution characterized the recovered Cohort 3 donors. Trimming took off 4 bases at V and 8 bases at J, with 14 bases between the two ends. This CDR3 is built from 14 residues. Germline values: CDR1 SGHTA, CDR2 FQGTGA. V gene TRBV7-3 combines with J gene TRBJ2-2, with a tentative D call TRBD1 (6 bases). Material for sequencing was PBMCs or T cells enriched from blood (not recorded which). This TCR was sampled from a woman aged 50 to 60 who had recovered from COVID-19. The CDR3 region is CASSWQGTSGELFF. The CDR3 nucleotides are TGTGCCAGCAGCTGGCAGGGGACATCGGGGGAGCTGTTTTTT.